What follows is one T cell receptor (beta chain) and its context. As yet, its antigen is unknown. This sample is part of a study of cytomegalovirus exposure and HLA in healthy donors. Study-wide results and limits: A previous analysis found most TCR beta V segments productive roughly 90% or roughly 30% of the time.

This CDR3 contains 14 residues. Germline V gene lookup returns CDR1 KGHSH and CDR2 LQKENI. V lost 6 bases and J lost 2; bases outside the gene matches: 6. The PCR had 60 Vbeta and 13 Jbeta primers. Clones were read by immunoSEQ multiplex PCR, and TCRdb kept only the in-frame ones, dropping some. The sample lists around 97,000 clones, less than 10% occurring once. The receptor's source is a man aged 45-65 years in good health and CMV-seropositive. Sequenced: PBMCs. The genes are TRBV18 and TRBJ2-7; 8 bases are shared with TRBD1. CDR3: CASSPRDRTYEQYF. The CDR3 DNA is TGTGCCAGCTCTCCCCGGGACAGGACCTACGAGCAGTACTTC.